The clone carrying this TCR beta chain was seen a single time. This sample stems from a study of blood T cell repertoires in COVID-19. Across the study: Donors in the United States, Italy and Spain gave samples during acute or convalescent COVID-19. PBMCs, B-cell-depleted T cells, or T cells were the source of the cDNA or gDNA that made up the material.

The CDR3 covers 18 residues. CDR1 and CDR2 (germline): WSHSY, SAAADI. V lost 0 bases, J lost 0 bases, and 3 bases stayed unmatched. Original methodology: How many nucleated cells were present was estimated from reference gene primer amplification. TCRdb's copy holds only in-frame clones and misses some; the assay was immunoSEQ multiplex PCR. D and trimming were read from the DNA, whereas the V and J calls and clone size are those reported in that table. The table includes 65,000 to 90,000 clones, 89% detected once. This clonotype was sampled from an elderly man with acute or convalescent COVID-19. The chain links TRBV10-2 to TRBJ2-3; 13 positions agree with TRBD2. The sample was peripheral blood. The CDR3 region is CASSESTSGRTSTDTQYF. The CDR3, as DNA: TGCGCCAGCAGTGAGTCGACTAGCGGGAGGACTAGCACAGATACGCAGTATTTT.